This T cell receptor (beta chain) appears in the sequencing data of a study of T-cell reconstitution after alpha-beta-depleted transplantation in children (dated by TCRdb to 2016 to 2017). About the full investigation: Using TCR repertoire profiling, the study followed T-cell immune reconstitution in a quantitative way in children after TCRalphabeta/CD19-depleted allogeneic hematopoietic cell transplantation.

This clonotype was detected ten times or more. Its antigen specificity is not known. Base quality data are lacking; no much larger clone is found one base away. Library generation was performed with PCR. The sequencer listed for this sample is Illumina HiSeq 2500. TCR library preparation used molecular barcoding, with unique molecular identifiers applied to normalize quantification of the TCRbeta repertoire. TCRdb applied fastp at Q25 and MiXCR to the public reads, then kept only in-frame beta chains. Merged by CDR3 protein, the rows form single entries marked with the most common genes and DNA. Present in this sample are fewer than 120,000 distinct CDR3 sequences, 10% of which were seen just once. Of the sample, about 8.8% falls within the top ten clones. V is clipped by 5 bases and J by 2 bases, and the sequence between their germline boundaries is 10 bases long. Measured from the cysteine to the phenylalanine, the CDR3 is 14 residues long. The read is trimmed to its CDR3 DNA, 42 bases read in frame from base 1.

The sequencing used PBMCs from the stem cell graft donor, collected from the stem cell graft. This receptor was obtained from a human donor who donated a stem cell graft to a child with acute lymphoblastic leukemia. Rearrangement joined TRBV12-3 or TRBV12-4 to TRBJ1-5, with the D gene call left open. CDR3 sequence: CASSLGRGNQPQHF. The DNA is as follows: TGTGCCAGCAGTCTCGGTCGGGGCAATCAGCCCCAGCATTTT.